This TCR beta chain was sequenced for a study of blood T cell repertoires in COVID-19. In the study overall: Sites across the United States, Italy and Spain contributed samples from acute and convalescent COVID-19. From T cells, B-cell-depleted T cells, or PBMCs came the material, which was cDNA or gDNA.

The length of the CDR3 is 14 residues. The V gene end was trimmed by 6 bases and the J gene end by 8 bases; junction bases not matched to a gene: 11. The V gene's germline CDR1 is SQVTM and CDR2 ANQGSEA. Profiled with immunoSEQ multiplex PCR; TCRdb holds only in-frame clones, not every one. The sample has some 96,000 clones; around 86% are singletons. The V and J genes are TRBV29-1 and TRBJ2-1, with 9 bases aligning to TRBD2. Sequencing was done on a sample of peripheral blood. The sequence was collected from a man aged 45-65 years with acute or convalescent COVID-19. The CDR3 loop is CSVLISSGNDEQFF. In DNA, the CDR3 is TGCAGCGTCCTGATTTCTAGCGGGAACGATGAGCAGTTCTTC.